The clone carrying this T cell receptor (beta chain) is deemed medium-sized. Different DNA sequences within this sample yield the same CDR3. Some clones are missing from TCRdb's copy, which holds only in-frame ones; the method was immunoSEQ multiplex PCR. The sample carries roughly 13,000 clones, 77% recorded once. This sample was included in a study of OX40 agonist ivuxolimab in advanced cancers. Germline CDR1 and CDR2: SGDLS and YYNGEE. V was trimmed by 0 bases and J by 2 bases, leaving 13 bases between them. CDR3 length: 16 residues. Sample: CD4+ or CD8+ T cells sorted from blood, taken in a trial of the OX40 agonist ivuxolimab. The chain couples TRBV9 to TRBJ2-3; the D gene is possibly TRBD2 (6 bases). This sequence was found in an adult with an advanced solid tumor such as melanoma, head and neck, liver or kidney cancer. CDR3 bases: TGTGCCAGCAGCGTAGACAACGGGGGTACCACAGATACGCAGTATTTT. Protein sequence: CASSVDNGGTTDTQYF.